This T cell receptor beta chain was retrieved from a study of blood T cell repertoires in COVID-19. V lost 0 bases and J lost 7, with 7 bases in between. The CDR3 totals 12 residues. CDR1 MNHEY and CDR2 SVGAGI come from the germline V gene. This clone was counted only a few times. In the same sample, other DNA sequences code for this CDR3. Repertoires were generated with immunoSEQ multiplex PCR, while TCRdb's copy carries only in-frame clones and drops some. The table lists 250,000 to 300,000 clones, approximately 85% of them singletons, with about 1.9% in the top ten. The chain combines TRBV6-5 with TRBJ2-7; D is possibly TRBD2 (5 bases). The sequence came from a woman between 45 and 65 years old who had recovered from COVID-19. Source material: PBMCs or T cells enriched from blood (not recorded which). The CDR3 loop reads CASSYSGREQYF. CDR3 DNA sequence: TGTGCCAGCAGTTACTCAGGGAGAGAGCAGTACTTC.